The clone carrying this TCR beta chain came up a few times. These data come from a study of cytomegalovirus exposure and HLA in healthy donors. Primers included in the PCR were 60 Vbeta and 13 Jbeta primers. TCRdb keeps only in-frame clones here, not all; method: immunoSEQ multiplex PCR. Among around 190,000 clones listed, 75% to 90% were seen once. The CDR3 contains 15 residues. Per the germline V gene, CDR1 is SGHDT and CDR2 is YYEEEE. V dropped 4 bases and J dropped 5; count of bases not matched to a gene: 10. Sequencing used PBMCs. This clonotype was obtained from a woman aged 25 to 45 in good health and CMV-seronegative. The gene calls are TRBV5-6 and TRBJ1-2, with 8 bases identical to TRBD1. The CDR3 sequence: CASSGRQGPLYGYTF. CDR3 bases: TGTGCCAGCAGCGGACGACAGGGGCCCCTTTATGGCTACACCTTC.